A single sample gave rise to the 14 T cell receptor beta chains below, sequenced in a study of glioma-infiltrating T cells. TCR alpha and beta CDR3 regions were amplified from RNA using iRepertoire nested multiplex PCR. A single record per CDR3 protein comes from TCRdb applying MiXCR to the multiplex PCR reads. The repertoire consists of 150,000 to 200,000 distinct CDR3 sequences, with more than 35% occurring once and the leading ten covering around 5%. Source material: glioma tissue, nonneoplastic brain tissue, or PBMCs (not recorded which). These receptors were obtained from a human donor with low-grade glioma or glioblastoma, undergoing nonglioma brain surgery, or in good health (not recorded which).

This clonotype was observed many times. The rearrangement links TRBV20-1 to TRBJ1-5; 9 positions agree with TRBD1. Trimming at V came to 0 bases and at J to 9 bases, leaving 9 bases not matched to a gene. CDR1 and CDR2 from the germline V gene are DFQATT and SNEGSKA (reference sequence). This CDR3 is 15 amino acids long. CDR3 amino acids: CSARDRDRAVRPQHF. In DNA form, the CDR3 reads TGCAGTGCTAGAGATCGGGACAGGGCCGTGAGGCCCCAGCATTTT.

The chain recombines TRBV19 with TRBJ1-5; 10 bases map to TRBD1. The CDR3 extends over 17 amino acids. The V and J ends lost 2 bases and 2 bases, in that order; junction bases with no gene match: 6. Germline-derived CDR1 and CDR2 are LNHDA and SQIVND (reference sequence). CDR3 loop: CASSISGTGEGNQPQHF. In nucleotides, the CDR3 is TGTGCCAGTAGTATATCCGGGACAGGGGAAGGCAATCAGCCCCAGCATTTT.

This clonotype was seen at least ten times. This chain joins TRBV20-1 and TRBJ2-1; perhaps TRBD2 as D (5 bases). Germline V gives CDR1 DFQATT, CDR2 SNEGSKA (reference sequence). The CDR3 consists of 14 residues. V shed 5 bases and J shed 0 bases, with 11 bases lying between them. CDR3 in amino acids: CSAQAVSSYNEQFF. CDR3 nucleotides: TGCAGTGCTCAAGCGGTAAGCTCCTACAATGAGCAGTTCTTC.

This clonotype was seen a few times. CDR3 region: CASSPPGLAGSLRGTQYF. The CDR3 DNA follows: TGTGCCAGCAGTCCACCGGGACTAGCGGGAAGTTTGAGGGGGACCCAGTACTTC. The V call is TRBV2, the J call TRBJ2-5, with TRBD2 matching 13 bases. The CDR3 contains 18 residues. V trimming: 5 bases; J trimming: 7 bases; junction bases outside the gene matches: 16. Germline values: CDR1 SNHLY, CDR2 FYNNEI.

Points on this clonotype: This sequence may be a read error, since a much larger clone differs from it by one base. The V and J genes are TRBV7-2 and TRBJ2-7; D unresolved. V lost 5 bases, J lost 7 bases, and 21 bases lay in between. Germline V gene sequence: CDR1 SGHTA, CDR2 FQGNSA. The CDR3 runs 15 residues. CDR3 protein: CASSADLPSYNEQYF. The CDR3 DNA follows: TGTGCCAGCAGCGCCGACCTGCCCTCTTACAATGAGCAGTACTTC.

This clonotype was found once. A much larger clone sits a single nucleotide away, making a read error possible. The chain joins TRBV4-1 to TRBJ2-1; D is possibly TRBD2 (6 bases). CDR3 length: 15 amino acids. V dropped 1 base and J dropped 6 bases, with 13 bases sitting between them. Germline CDR1 reads MGHRA; CDR2 reads YSYEKL. CDR3 amino acids: CASSQVGGAFNEQFF. The DNA of the CDR3 is TGCGCCAGCAGCCAAGTCGGGGGAGCCTTCAATGAGCAGTTCTTC.

The sample holds one count of this clonotype. Possible read error: a much larger clone is one base away. This chain links TRBV2 with TRBJ2-1; D remains unclear. In germline, CDR1 is SNHLY, CDR2 FYNNEI. The CDR3 consists of 12 residues. V dropped 5 bases and J dropped 8 bases, with 10 bases sitting between them. Here the CDR3 DNA reads TGTGCCAGCAGTCCCACTTCCTATGAGCAGTTCTTC. Amino acids: CASSPTSYEQFF.

J is TRBJ1-1 and V is TRBV5-1; the D is unclear. The V end was cut by 0 bases, the J end by 8 bases, with 14 bases between. The CDR3 has 14 amino acids. Germline V CDR1 and CDR2: SGHRS, YFSETQ. The CDR3 bases are TGCGCCAGCAGCTTGGCCGAGGTCGCACAAGAAGCTTTCTTT. Amino acid sequence: CASSLAEVAQEAFF.

In the case of this clonotype: Given a much more abundant clone one base away, this may be a read error. The V call is TRBV28, the J call TRBJ1-3; D may be TRBD1 (6 bases). The CDR3 totals 14 residues. Looked up from germline, CDR1 is MDHEN and CDR2 is SYDVKM. The CDR3 protein is CDSSLDRSGNTIYF. The CDR3 nucleotides are TGTGACAGCAGTCTGGACAGATCTGGAAACACCATATATTTT.

This clonotype was detected only a few times. The rearrangement joins TRBV2 to TRBJ2-7; 11 bases map to TRBD2. The V segment lost 6 bases and the J segment 5 bases; nucleotides outside the gene matches: 9. Germline V gives CDR1 SNHLY, CDR2 FYNNEI. The CDR3 extends over 15 amino acids. CDR3 residues: CASSLELAGDHEQYF. CDR3 coding DNA: TGTGCCAGCAGCCTCGAACTAGCGGGAGACCACGAGCAGTACTTC.

The V call is TRBV12-3 or TRBV12-4, the J call TRBJ2-5; 15 bases fit TRBD2. J gave up 2 bases and V 5 bases, and 6 bases lay outside the gene matches. The CDR3 covers 17 residues. The CDR3, as DNA: TGTGCCAGCAGTCCGGGACTAGCGGGAGGCATACAAGAGACCCAGTACTTC. Amino acid sequence: CASSPGLAGGIQETQYF.

In its sample, this clonotype was seen many times. One end of the junction varies from germline; a read error may be responsible. The rearrangement uses TRBV28 and TRBJ2-5, with 14 nucleotides matching TRBD2. Germline values: CDR1 MDHEN, CDR2 SYDVKM. This CDR3 region has 12 residues. This CDR3 reads CASNKIGTSGSF. DNA of the CDR3: TGTGCCAGCAATAAGATCGGGACTAGCGGGAGTTTC.

In DNA form, the CDR3 reads TGTGCCAGCAGTGAATTTGCGGGAGGTACGCAGTATTTT. Encoded protein: CASSEFAGGTQYF. The chain couples TRBV2 to TRBJ2-3; 8 bases line up with TRBD2. Trimming removed 2 bases from V and 8 bases from J; junction bases left unmatched: 3. Per germline, CDR1 SNHLY and CDR2 FYNNEI. CDR3 length equals 13 residues.

The chain employs TRBV18 and TRBJ2-5, with D perhaps TRBD1 (5 bases). From germline, CDR1 is KGHSH and CDR2 LQKENI. V lost 2 bases and J 3 bases, leaving 10 bases between the germline ends. The CDR3 consists of 14 residues. CDR3 in amino acids: CASSPDEGEETQYF. The CDR3 DNA sequence: TGTGCCAGCTCACCAGATGAAGGGGAAGAGACCCAGTACTTC. Complete variable domain (other parts from reference TRBV18 and TRBJ2-5): NAGVMQNPRHLVRRRGQEARLRCSPMKGHSHVYWYRQLPEEGLKFMVYLQKENIIDESGMPKERFSAEFPKEGPSILRIQQVVRGDSAAYFCASSPDEGEETQYFGPGTRLLVL.